These 30 T cell receptor beta chains came from one sample sequenced in a study of OX40 agonist ivuxolimab in advanced cancers. The repertoire was sequenced with immunoSEQ multiplex PCR; TCRdb's copy has only in-frame clones and lacks some. The table has fewer than 50,000 clones, approximately 86% seen once. Sequences were derived from CD4+ or CD8+ T cells sorted from blood, sampled in a trial of the OX40 agonist ivuxolimab. Receptors originate from an adult with an advanced solid tumor such as melanoma, head and neck, liver or kidney cancer.

The chain recombines TRBV28 with TRBJ2-7, with D possibly being TRBD1 or TRBD2 (5 bases each). Germline V gene sequence: CDR1 MDHEN, CDR2 SYDVKM. This CDR3 is 13 amino acids long. V lost 10 bases and J lost 2, with 15 bases in between. The CDR3 protein is CATAGDGTYEQYF. The CDR3 region has the DNA TGTGCCACCGCCGGGGACGGGACCTACGAGCAGTACTTC.

The chain has TRBV19 and TRBJ2-3; 10 nucleotides agree with TRBD1. J was trimmed by 3 bases and V by 8 bases; bases with no gene match: 11. Germline assignment: CDR1 LNHDA and CDR2 SQIVND (reference sequence). The CDR3 is made up of 16 amino acids. The CDR3 reads CASSGPGQGTTDTQYF. In nucleotides, the CDR3 is TGTGCCAGTTCCGGTCCGGGACAGGGGACGACAGATACGCAGTATTTT.

The chain links TRBV18 to TRBJ2-5; the match to TRBD1 covers 9 bases. Germline CDR1 reads KGHSH; CDR2 reads LQKENI. This CDR3 contains 18 residues. V dropped 0 bases and J dropped 0; count of bases not matched to a gene: 8. This chain's CDR3 is CASSPPVWDRENQETQYF. The DNA for the CDR3 is TGTGCCAGCTCACCACCGGTCTGGGACAGGGAAAACCAAGAGACCCAGTACTTC.

This clone was seen just once. The chain couples TRBV7-7 to TRBJ2-3, with 9 nucleotides matching TRBD2. Germline trimming cut 1 base from V and 1 base from J; bases unmatched to any gene: 3. This CDR3 has 16 amino acids. Germline values: CDR1 SSHAT, CDR2 FNYEAQ (reference sequence). CDR3 in amino acids: CASSLGGGRGTDTQYF. The CDR3 region has the DNA TGTGCCAGCAGCTTAGGGGGCGGGAGGGGCACAGATACGCAGTATTTT.

The gene calls are TRBV7-6 and TRBJ2-7; D call uncertain. CDR3 length equals 12 residues. Trimming removed 5 bases at V and 8 bases at J, with 13 bases between. Germline V gene sequence: CDR1 SGHVS, CDR2 FNYEAQ. The CDR3 loop is CASSDGFRKQYF. The CDR3, as DNA: TGTGCCAGCAGCGACGGGTTTCGGAAGCAGTACTTC.

The chain links TRBV5-6 to TRBJ1-1; TRBD1 is a possible D gene (5 bases). Per the germline V gene, CDR1 is SGHDT and CDR2 is YYEEEE. The V end lost 2 bases, the J end lost 5 bases, and 7 bases lay between the germline ends. There are 12 residues in the CDR3. CDR3 loop: CASSLRQTEAFF. The CDR3 DNA sequence: TGTGCCAGCAGCTTAAGACAGACTGAAGCTTTCTTT.

This clone appeared a single time. The rearrangement joins TRBV25-1 to TRBJ1-1; D perhaps matches TRBD1 (6 bases). Germline assignment: CDR1 MGHDK and CDR2 SYGVNS. There are 11 residues in the CDR3. V gave up 11 bases and J gave up 5 bases, with 12 bases separating them. In DNA, the CDR3 is TGTGCCGCTAGGGGGATTACTGAAGCTTTCTTT. It is translated as CAARGITEAFF. The entire variable domain, with the rest obtained from reference TRBV25-1 and TRBJ1-1, is as follows: EADIYQTPRYLVIGTGKKITLECSQTMGHDKMYWYQQDPGMELHLIHYSYGVNSTEKGDLSSESTVSRIRTEHFPLTLESARPSHTSQYLCAARGITEAFFGQGTRLTVV.

The J gene is TRBJ2-2, the V gene TRBV9, with D possibly TRBD2 on 7 matching bases. Germline CDR1 SGDLS, CDR2 YYNGEE. CDR3 length: 16 residues. Trimming pared 7 bases from V and 5 bases from J, leaving 21 bases between. CDR3 sequence: CASRGRGADQTGELFF. CDR3 nucleotide sequence: TGTGCCAGCCGAGGGAGGGGGGCAGACCAAACCGGGGAGCTGTTTTTT.

The CDR3 DNA is TGTGCCAGCAGCACCTACCGGACTAGCGGGAGGGCCGCCGTGTACGAGCAGTACTTC. Protein product: CASSTYRTSGRAAVYEQYF. This chain joins TRBV5-6 and TRBJ2-7; 15 positions agree with TRBD2. The CDR3 is 19 amino acids. V gave up 4 bases and J gave up 4 bases; unmatched junction bases: 15. Germline lookup yields CDR1 SGHDT and CDR2 YYEEEE.

This chain joins TRBV7-8 and TRBJ2-5; 7 positions match TRBD2. This CDR3 has 16 residues. Germline lookup yields CDR1 SGHVS and CDR2 FQNEAQ. The J segment lost 9 bases and the V segment lost 4 bases, leaving 17 bases of the junction unmatched. The CDR3 nucleotides are TGTGCCAGCAGCTCCCATCGGATAAGCCGACGGGAGGCCCAGTACTTC. This gives the protein CASSSHRISRREAQYF. The complete variable domain, with remaining parts taken from reference TRBV7-8 and TRBJ2-5, reads GAGVSQSPRYKVAKRGQDVALRCDPISGHVSLFWYQQALGQGPEFLTYFQNEAQLDKSGLPSDRFFAERPEGSVSTLKIQRTQQEDSAVYLCASSSHRISRREAQYFGPGTRLLVL.

The chain employs TRBV10-3 and TRBJ2-1; possibly TRBD2 for D (6 bases). Deletions cut 3 bases from V and 1 base from J, with 10 bases between. The CDR3 covers 15 residues. The V gene's germline CDR1 is ENHRY and CDR2 SYGVKD. CDR3 coding DNA: TGTGCCATCAGTGAACGACTAGTGTCCTACAATGAGCAGTTCTTC. This sequence encodes CAISERLVSYNEQFF.

V gene TRBV30 combines with J gene TRBJ2-5, with 9 positions matching TRBD1. V shed 7 bases, J shed 4 bases, and the junction held 7 bases outside the gene matches. The CDR3 runs 13 residues. The V gene's germline CDR1 is GTSNPN and CDR2 SVGIG (reference sequence). The CDR3 bases are TGTGCCTTGGACAGGGGATTGAGAGAGACCCAGTACTTC. It codes for CALDRGLRETQYF.

This clone has only a few counts. The chain combines TRBV19 with TRBJ1-2, with TRBD1 identical over 7 bases. Germline V gives CDR1 LNHDA, CDR2 SQIVND (reference sequence). V gave up 8 bases and J gave up 2 bases; unmatched junction bases: 8. The CDR3 consists of 14 residues. The CDR3 region has the DNA TGTGCCAGTCGCGAGGGACAGTCGAACTATGGCTACACCTTC. It specifies CASREGQSNYGYTF.

The J gene is TRBJ2-1, the V gene TRBV4-1; 9 bases match TRBD2. This CDR3 has 16 residues. Germline lookup yields CDR1 MGHRA and CDR2 YSYEKL. The V gene end was trimmed by 4 bases and the J gene end by 2 bases; junction bases not matched to a gene: 6. The CDR3 DNA is TGCGCCAGCAGCCCCGTGGTAGCGGGAGCCTACAATGAGCAGTTCTTC. Encoded protein: CASSPVVAGAYNEQFF.

The J gene is TRBJ2-7, the V gene TRBV5-5, with unresolved D. Germline assignment: CDR1 SGHKS and CDR2 YYEKEE (reference sequence). Trimming shortened V by 0 bases and J by 5 bases, and 9 bases separated the two germline ends. The CDR3 has 13 amino acids. For the CDR3, the DNA is TGTGCCAGCAGCTTGGGACCATTCAACGAGCAGTACTTC. This translates into CASSLGPFNEQYF.

The genes are TRBV9 and TRBJ2-7; possible D gene TRBD2, 5 bases. V lost 0 bases to trimming and J lost 2 bases, with 9 bases between them. The CDR3 contains 14 residues. CDR1 and CDR2 (germline): SGDLS, YYNGEE. The CDR3 coding sequence is TGTGCCAGCAGCGTAGGAGGGCGTACCTACGAGCAGTACTTC. Translation: CASSVGGRTYEQYF.

This chain connects TRBV5-1 to TRBJ2-3, with TRBD2 matching over 11 bases. V shed 3 bases, J shed 5 bases, and the junction held 8 bases outside the gene matches. This CDR3 comprises 16 residues. CDR1 SGHRS and CDR2 YFSETQ come from the germline V gene. The CDR3 sequence is CASSSALLAGVDTQYF. DNA for the CDR3: TGCGCCAGCAGCTCGGCCCTACTAGCGGGAGTAGATACGCAGTATTTT.

This chain links TRBV29-1 with TRBJ1-2, with unresolved D. The V end was cut by 3 bases, the J end by 10 bases, with 21 bases between. The CDR3 runs to 14 residues. Germline values: CDR1 SQVTM, CDR2 ANQGSEA. The CDR3 region is CSVDFAAAEDAYTF. CDR3 in DNA: TGCAGCGTTGATTTTGCCGCCGCCGAGGATGCCTACACCTTC.

This clone has a handful of counts. This chain links TRBV7-9 with TRBJ1-2; possible D gene TRBD1, 6 bases. Germline lookup yields CDR1 SEHNR and CDR2 FQNEAQ (reference sequence). The CDR3 is 14 amino acids. Deletions cut 5 bases from V and 7 bases from J, with 17 bases between. CDR3 sequence (DNA): TGTGCCAGCAGCCTAAACTGGGCAGGGGCTGGCTACACCTTC. Protein sequence: CASSLNWAGAGYTF.

This clone was seen only a few times. At one end, the junction sequence differs from germline, possibly due to a read error. This sequence joins TRBV19 and TRBJ1-1; no clear D gene. In germline, CDR1 is LNHDA, CDR2 SQIVND (reference sequence). The CDR3 loop spans 10 amino acids. CDR3 protein: CASKAFETFF. The CDR3 DNA reads TGTGCCAGTAAGGCCTTTGAAACTTTCTTT.

This sequence joins TRBV9 and TRBJ2-7, with a possible D match to TRBD1 (6 bases). Germline loops: CDR1 SGDLS, CDR2 YYNGEE. Trimming removed 3 bases from V and 3 bases from J, with 10 bases in between. This CDR3 has 13 residues. CDR3 coding DNA: TGTGCCAGCAGCGGTGGGGGCTTCTACGAGCAGTACTTC. Translating gives CASSGGGFYEQYF.

The chain joins TRBV19 to TRBJ1-1; maybe TRBD1 (5 bases). The CDR3 spans 14 residues. The V end was cut by 2 bases, the J end by 1 base, with 8 bases between. The germline CDR1 and CDR2 sequences are LNHDA and SQIVND (reference sequence). The CDR3 reads CASSILQGNTEAFF. The CDR3 DNA reads TGTGCCAGTAGTATACTCCAGGGGAACACTGAAGCTTTCTTT.

The table lists this clone with a few counts. This rearrangement joins TRBV5-4 to TRBJ2-1, with D possibly matching TRBD2 (6 bases). There are 16 residues in the CDR3. V was shortened by 0 bases and J by 5 bases, with 15 bases between the two germline ends. Germline CDR1 SGHNT, CDR2 YYREEE (reference sequence). The CDR3 region is CASSLVASGVNNEQFF. The DNA for the CDR3 is TGTGCCAGCAGCTTGGTTGCGTCGGGGGTTAACAATGAGCAGTTCTTC.

On this clone itself: Mismatch with germline at one junction end may stem from a read error. The same CDR3 can be traced to other DNA sequences in this sample. V usage is TRBV29-1 and J usage is TRBJ1-2, with TRBD1 as a possible D gene (6 bases). CDR1 is SQVTM, CDR2 ANQGSEA, per germline. This CDR3 is built from 12 residues. This CDR3 reads CSVDPGDSGYTF. The DNA for the CDR3 is TGCAGCGTTGATCCAGGGGATTCTGGCTATACCTTC. The complete variable domain, with remaining parts taken from reference TRBV29-1 and TRBJ1-2, reads SAVISQKPSRDICQRGTSLTIQCQVDSQVTMMFWYRQQPGQSLTLIATANQGSEATYESGFVIDKFPISRPNLTFSTLTVSNMSPEDSSIYLCSVDPGDSGYTFGSGTRLTVV.

This clone was counted once. The V gene is TRBV30, the J gene TRBJ2-2; D call uncertain. Germline loops: CDR1 GTSNPN, CDR2 SVGIG (reference sequence). The CDR3 contains 14 residues. The V gene lost 3 bases and the J gene lost 5 bases, with 13 bases spanning the gap. CDR3 bases: TGTGCCTGGAGCCTGAAGGCCCAAACCGGGGAGCTGTTTTTT. Translation: CAWSLKAQTGELFF. The full variable domain, in which reference TRBV30 and TRBJ2-2 provide the parts outside the CDR3, is SQTIHQWPATLVQPVGSPLSLECTVEGTSNPNLYWYRQAAGRGLQLLFYSVGIGQISSEVPQNLSASRPQDRQFILSSKKLLLSDSGFYLCAWSLKAQTGELFFGEGSRLTVL.

CDR3 sequence (DNA): TGTGCCAGCAGCTTAGTTGTGGACAGTGAAGCTTTCTTT. It specifies CASSLVVDSEAFF. The V call is TRBV7-2, the J call TRBJ1-1, with D maybe TRBD1 (6 bases). This CDR3 has 13 amino acids. In germline, CDR1 is SGHTA, CDR2 FQGNSA. V gave up 1 base and J gave up 7 bases, with 10 bases separating them. The complete variable domain, with remaining parts taken from reference TRBV7-2 and TRBJ1-1, reads GAGVSQSPSNKVTEKGKDVELRCDPISGHTALYWYRQSLGQGLEFLIYFQGNSAPDKSGLPSDRFSAERTGGSVSTLTIQRTQQEDSAVYLCASSLVVDSEAFFGQGTRLTVV.

The CDR3 sequence is CASSPNRGERNYGYTF. The CDR3 nucleotides read TGTGCCAGCTCACCAAACCGAGGGGAACGTAACTATGGCTACACCTTC. The V gene is TRBV18, the J gene TRBJ1-2; a weak D match, TRBD1 (5 bases). This CDR3 is built from 16 residues. Looked up from germline, CDR1 is KGHSH and CDR2 is LQKENI. Trimming removed 2 bases at V and 1 base at J, with 14 bases between.

The rearrangement links TRBV7-9 to TRBJ2-7; D gene unclear. Germline assignment: CDR1 SEHNR and CDR2 FQNEAQ (reference sequence). The CDR3 has 12 amino acids. V lost 1 base and J lost 7, with 8 bases in between. The CDR3 bases are TGTGCCAGCAGCTTAGTGCTCGGGGAGCAGTACTTC. Translating gives CASSLVLGEQYF.

The chain has TRBV6-5 and TRBJ2-7, with D maybe TRBD2 (5 bases). CDR1 is MNHEY, CDR2 SVGAGI, per germline. V shed 4 bases and J shed 5 bases, with 15 bases lying between them. The CDR3 spans 14 residues. The CDR3 DNA follows: TGTGCCAGCAGTTTGATCGCGGGTTATCACGAGCAGTACTTC. Protein: CASSLIAGYHEQYF.

This chain joins TRBV6-6 and TRBJ1-3; 7 bases match TRBD1. The V gene end was trimmed by 5 bases and the J gene end by 4 bases; junction bases not matched to a gene: 8. The germline CDR1 and CDR2 sequences are MNHNY and SVGAGI (reference sequence). The CDR3 loop spans 15 amino acids. The CDR3 is CASSTGGQRGNTIYF. In DNA, the CDR3 is TGTGCCAGCAGTACGGGGGGACAGCGAGGAAACACCATATATTTT.